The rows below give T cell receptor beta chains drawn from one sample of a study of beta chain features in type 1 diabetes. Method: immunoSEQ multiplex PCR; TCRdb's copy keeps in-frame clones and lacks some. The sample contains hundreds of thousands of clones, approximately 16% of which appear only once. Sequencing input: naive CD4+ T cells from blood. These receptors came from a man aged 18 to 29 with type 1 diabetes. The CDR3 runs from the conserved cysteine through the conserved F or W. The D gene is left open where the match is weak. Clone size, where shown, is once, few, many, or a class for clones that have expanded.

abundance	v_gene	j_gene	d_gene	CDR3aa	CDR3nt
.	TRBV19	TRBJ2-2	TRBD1	CATIDRGDTGELFF	TGTGCCACCATAGACAGGGGGGACACCGGGGAGCTGTTTTTT
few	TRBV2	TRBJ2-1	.	CAGHKYNEQFF	TGTGCCGGGCATAAGTACAATGAGCAGTTCTTC
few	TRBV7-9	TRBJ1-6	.	CASSTRTNSPLHF	TGTGCCAGCAGCACTAGGACTAATTCACCCCTCCACTTT
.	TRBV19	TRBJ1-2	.	CASSPDRMNYGYTF	TGTGCCAGTAGCCCGGACAGAATGAACTATGGCTACACCTTC
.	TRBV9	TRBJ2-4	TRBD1	CASSGGQGITIQYF	TGTGCCAGCAGCGGCGGACAGGGTATTACTATTCAGTACTTC
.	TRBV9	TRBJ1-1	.	CASSPRRQLGEAFF	TGTGCCAGCAGCCCCAGACGGCAGCTCGGGGAAGCTTTCTTT
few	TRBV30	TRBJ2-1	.	CAWTSMRNEQFF	TGTGCCTGGACTAGCATGAGGAATGAGCAGTTCTTC
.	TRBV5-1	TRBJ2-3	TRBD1	CASSLGDRGATDTQYF	TGCGCCAGCAGCTTGGGCGACAGGGGCGCCACAGATACGCAGTATTTT
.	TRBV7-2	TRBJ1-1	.	CASSLVANTEAFF	TGTGCCAGCAGCTTAGTAGCGAACACTGAAGCTTTCTTT
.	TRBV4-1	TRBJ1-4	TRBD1	CASSLDRAVEKLFF	TGCGCCAGCAGCCTCGACAGGGCAGTGGAAAAACTGTTTTTT
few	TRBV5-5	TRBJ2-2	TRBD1	CASLGQGVTGELFF	TGTGCCAGTCTAGGACAGGGTGTAACCGGGGAGCTGTTTTTT
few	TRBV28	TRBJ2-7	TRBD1	CASSPWTGGKNEQYF	TGTGCCAGCAGTCCATGGACAGGGGGCAAAAACGAGCAGTACTTC
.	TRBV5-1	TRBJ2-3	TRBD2	CASSSTTSGASGTQYF	TGCGCCAGCAGCTCGACGACTAGCGGGGCGTCGGGTACGCAGTATTTT
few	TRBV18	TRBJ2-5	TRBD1	CASSPMTGGQETQYF	TGTGCCAGCTCACCGATGACAGGGGGCCAAGAGACCCAGTACTTC
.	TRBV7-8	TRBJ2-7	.	CASSFRQEPYEQYF	TGTGCCAGCAGCTTTAGACAGGAACCCTACGAGCAGTACTTC
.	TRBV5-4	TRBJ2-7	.	CASSFSTELTQQYF	TGTGCCAGCAGCTTCTCAACAGAACTTACGCAGCAGTACTTC
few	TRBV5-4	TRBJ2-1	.	CASSSTGYEQFF	TGTGCCAGCAGCTCGACAGGTTATGAGCAGTTCTTC
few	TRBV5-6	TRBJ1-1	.	CASSYGLRNTEAFF	TGTGCCAGCAGCTATGGACTGAGGAACACTGAAGCTTTCTTT